This is a list of T cell receptor beta chains from one sample in a study of T-cell memory formation after mild COVID-19. TCRdb re-derived calls from the 5' RACE reads in MiXCR, one entry per CDR3 protein. The sample has 50,000 to 75,000 distinct CDR3 sequences, 9.3% seen once. Sequencing input: PBMCs or a T cell subset sorted from them (not recorded which). The receptor source for this set is a man younger than 35 who had mild COVID-19 (a few samples of this study predate the infection). Cell type and time point are not known. The CDR3 runs from the conserved cysteine through the conserved F or W. The order of the fields is V gene, clone size, D gene, J gene, CDR3 protein. The D gene is left open where the match is weak. Clone size, where shown, is once, few, many, or a class for clones that have expanded.

TRBV7-2	few	TRBD1	TRBJ1-3	CASSSGTVNSGNTIYF
TRBV5-1	many	-	TRBJ2-2	CASKESSTGYATGELFF
TRBV9	-	-	TRBJ1-6	CASSVAYRETSPLHF
TRBV6-5	many	-	TRBJ1-2	CASSYSDSSLYGYTF
TRBV12-3/TRBV12-4	many	-	TRBJ1-2	CASTYDLLRYYGYTF
TRBV7-2	-	-	TRBJ2-1	CASSLGAHPFF
TRBV7-6	-	TRBD1	TRBJ2-5	CASSLAPQGAGETQYF
TRBV7-2	-	-	TRBJ2-2	CASSLGWAGELFF
TRBV7-2	many	-	TRBJ2-5	CASSLGGLEETQYF
TRBV12-3/TRBV12-4	few	-	TRBJ1-3	CASTKKSNTIYF
TRBV2	-	-	TRBJ1-5	CASTVGTEDQPQHF
TRBV6-2/TRBV6-3	-	TRBD1	TRBJ1-4	CASSHGTEREKLFF
TRBV12-3/TRBV12-4	-	-	TRBJ1-1	CASSWVGEGTEAFF
TRBV7-9	many	-	TRBJ2-2	CASSFGGSGTPGELFF
TRBV6-5	many	TRBD1	TRBJ2-5	CASGNRGPSFSQETQYF
TRBV12-3/TRBV12-4	few	TRBD1	TRBJ2-4	CASSLAGQGKDIQYF
TRBV2	few	-	TRBJ2-2	CASQGTGELFF
TRBV10-3	many	TRBD1	TRBJ1-1	CAISGDRVTEAFF
TRBV10-3	-	-	TRBJ1-2	CAISVSGAGYTF
TRBV6-5	-	-	TRBJ1-1	CASSLIGGARTEAFF
TRBV20-1	few	TRBD1	TRBJ1-5	CSARTGDQPQHF
TRBV6-2/TRBV6-3	few	-	TRBJ2-5	CASSYSRGGETQYF
TRBV4-1	-	-	TRBJ1-6	CASSHGSSYNSPLHF
TRBV24-1	-	TRBD1	TRBJ2-1	CAIAQGADNEQFF
TRBV4-1	-	-	TRBJ2-3	CASRGANTDTQYF
TRBV7-2	few	-	TRBJ2-3	CASSSFGTDTQYF
TRBV20-1	many	-	TRBJ2-5	CSATPRDTQETQYF
TRBV7-9	many	-	TRBJ2-5	CASSVQVLQETQYF
TRBV12-3/TRBV12-4	many	-	TRBJ2-7	CASSSLGRANEQYF
TRBV27	many	-	TRBJ2-7	CASSLGPTGYYEQYF
TRBV4-3	-	TRBD2	TRBJ2-1	CASSQIRAGGPSFSYNEQFF
TRBV7-2	many	-	TRBJ2-5	CASSPRSMETQYF
TRBV7-9	many	-	TRBJ2-3	CASSPLSDTQYF
TRBV6-6	few	-	TRBJ1-4	CASSYVLGGATPFF
TRBV7-6	-	-	TRBJ1-1	CASSEQGNTEAFF
TRBV27	few	TRBD1	TRBJ1-5	CASRKGAEVSNQPQHF
TRBV12-3/TRBV12-4	-	-	TRBJ1-4	CASRLGGEKLFF
TRBV7-3	-	-	TRBJ1-1	CASSLAGANTEAFF
TRBV7-9	few	TRBD1	TRBJ1-2	CASRFGGTGVGYGYTF
TRBV7-9	-	-	TRBJ2-1	CASSLVGQRAEQFF
TRBV4-2	few	-	TRBJ1-1	CASSQEPKSTEAFF
TRBV27	few	-	TRBJ1-5	CASSLRGWGNQPQHF
TRBV7-2	-	TRBD1	TRBJ1-5	CASSWTGGAQHF
TRBV7-2	many	-	TRBJ2-5	CASSLGGASAETQYF
TRBV27	many	-	TRBJ1-4	CASSPVWATNEKLFF
TRBV5-1	-	TRBD2	TRBJ2-1	CASSPGTSGGANEQFF
TRBV5-6	-	-	TRBJ2-5	CASSSLTRQEETQYF
TRBV6-6	-	-	TRBJ1-2	CASSSDSRSF
TRBV5-1	many	-	TRBJ2-1	CASSSDSNSYNEQFF
TRBV5-1	-	-	TRBJ2-3	CASRIIGSTDTQYF
TRBV12-3/TRBV12-4	-	-	TRBJ2-7	CASSGTVGTYEQYF
TRBV7-8	few	-	TRBJ2-2	CASSPSPDGELFF
TRBV5-1	-	-	TRBJ1-4	CASSLAHGGATNEKLFF
TRBV20-1	few	-	TRBJ1-4	CSAADRGTNEKLFF
TRBV2	-	TRBD1	TRBJ1-5	CASSERDRGSHF